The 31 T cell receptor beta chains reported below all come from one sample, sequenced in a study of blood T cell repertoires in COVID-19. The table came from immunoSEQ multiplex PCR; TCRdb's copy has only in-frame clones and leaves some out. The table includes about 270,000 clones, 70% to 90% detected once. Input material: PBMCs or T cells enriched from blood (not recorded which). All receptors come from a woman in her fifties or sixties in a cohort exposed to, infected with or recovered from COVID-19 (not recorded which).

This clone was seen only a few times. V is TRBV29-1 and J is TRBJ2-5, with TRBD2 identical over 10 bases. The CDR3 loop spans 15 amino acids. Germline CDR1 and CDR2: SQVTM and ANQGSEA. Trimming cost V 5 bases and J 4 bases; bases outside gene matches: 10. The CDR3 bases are TGCAGCGTTTATAAGCGGGAGGGCCGGCGAGAGACCCAGTACTTC. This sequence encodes CSVYKREGRRETQYF.

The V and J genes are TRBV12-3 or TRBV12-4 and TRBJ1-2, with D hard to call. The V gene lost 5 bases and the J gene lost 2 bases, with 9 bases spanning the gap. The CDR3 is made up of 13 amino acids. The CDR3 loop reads CASSTRENYGYTF. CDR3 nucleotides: TGTGCCAGCAGTACCCGCGAAAACTATGGCTACACCTTC.

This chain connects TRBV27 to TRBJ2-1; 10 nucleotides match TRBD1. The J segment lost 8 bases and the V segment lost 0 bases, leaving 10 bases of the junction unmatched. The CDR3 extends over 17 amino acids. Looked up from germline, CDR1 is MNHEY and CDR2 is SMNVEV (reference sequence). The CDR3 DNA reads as TGTGCCAGCAGTTTATCGGGACAGGGGTTGATGGACTATGAGCAGTTCTTC. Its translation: CASSLSGQGLMDYEQFF.

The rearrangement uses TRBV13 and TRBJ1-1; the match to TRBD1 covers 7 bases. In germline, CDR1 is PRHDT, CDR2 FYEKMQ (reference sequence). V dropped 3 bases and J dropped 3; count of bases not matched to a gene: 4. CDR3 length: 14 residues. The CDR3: CASSLGDRDTEAFF. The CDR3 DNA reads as TGTGCCAGCAGCTTGGGAGACAGGGACACTGAAGCTTTCTTT. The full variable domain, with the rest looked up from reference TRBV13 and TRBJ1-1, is AAGVIQSPRHLIKEKRETATLKCYPIPRHDTVYWYQQGPGQDPQFLISFYEKMQSDKGSIPDRFSAQQFSDYHSELNMSSLELGDSALYFCASSLGDRDTEAFFGQGTRLTVV.

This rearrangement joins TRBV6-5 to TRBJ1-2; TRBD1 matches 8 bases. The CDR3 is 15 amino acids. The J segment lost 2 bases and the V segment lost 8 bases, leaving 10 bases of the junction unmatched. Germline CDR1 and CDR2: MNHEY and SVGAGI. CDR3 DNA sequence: TGTGCCAGCGATGTGGGGGACAGGATAAACTATGGCTACACCTTC. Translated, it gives CASDVGDRINYGYTF.

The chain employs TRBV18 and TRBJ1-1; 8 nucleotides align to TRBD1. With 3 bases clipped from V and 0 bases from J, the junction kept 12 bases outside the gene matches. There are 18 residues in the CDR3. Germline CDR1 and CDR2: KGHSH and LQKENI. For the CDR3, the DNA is TGTGCCAGCTCACCCTTAGGACAGGGTACTTGGATGAACACTGAAGCTTTCTTT. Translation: CASSPLGQGTWMNTEAFF.

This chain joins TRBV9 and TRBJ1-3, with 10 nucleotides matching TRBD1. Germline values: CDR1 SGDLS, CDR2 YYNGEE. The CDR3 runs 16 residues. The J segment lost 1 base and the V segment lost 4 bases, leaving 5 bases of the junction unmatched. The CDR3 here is CASSSWDRGSGNTIYF. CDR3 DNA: TGTGCCAGCAGCTCATGGGACAGGGGTTCTGGAAACACCATATATTTT.

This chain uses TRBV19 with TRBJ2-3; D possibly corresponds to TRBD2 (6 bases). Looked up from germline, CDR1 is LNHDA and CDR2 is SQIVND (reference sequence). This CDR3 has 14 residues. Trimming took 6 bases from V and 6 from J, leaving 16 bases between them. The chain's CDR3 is CASRPAGGQDTQYF. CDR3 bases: TGTGCCAGTAGGCCAGCGGGCGGGCAGGATACGCAGTATTTT.

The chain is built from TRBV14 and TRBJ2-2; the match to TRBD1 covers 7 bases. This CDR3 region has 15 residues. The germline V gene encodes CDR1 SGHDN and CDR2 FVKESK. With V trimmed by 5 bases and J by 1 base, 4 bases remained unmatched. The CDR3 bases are TGTGCCAGCAGCTTTGGGGACAGGAACACCGGGGAGCTGTTTTTT. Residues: CASSFGDRNTGELFF.

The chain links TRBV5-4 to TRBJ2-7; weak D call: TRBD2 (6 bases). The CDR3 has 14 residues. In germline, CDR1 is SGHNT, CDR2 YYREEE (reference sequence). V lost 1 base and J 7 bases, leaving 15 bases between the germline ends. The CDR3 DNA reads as TGTGCCAGCAGCTTGCTAGGAGGGCTTGAGGAGCAGTACTTC. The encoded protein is CASSLLGGLEEQYF.

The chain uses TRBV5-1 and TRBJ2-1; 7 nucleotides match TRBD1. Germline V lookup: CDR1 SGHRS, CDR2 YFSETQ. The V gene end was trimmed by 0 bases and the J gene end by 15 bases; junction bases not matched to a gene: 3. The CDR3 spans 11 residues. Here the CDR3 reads CASSLARGWFF. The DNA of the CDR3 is TGCGCCAGCAGCTTGGCCAGGGGGTGGTTCTTC.

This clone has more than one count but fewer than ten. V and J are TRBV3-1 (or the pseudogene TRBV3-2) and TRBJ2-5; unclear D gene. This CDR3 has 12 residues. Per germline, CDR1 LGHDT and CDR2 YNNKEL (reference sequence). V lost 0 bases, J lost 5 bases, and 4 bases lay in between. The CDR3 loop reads CASSQERETQYF. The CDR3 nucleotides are TGTGCCAGCAGCCAAGAACGGGAGACCCAGTACTTC.

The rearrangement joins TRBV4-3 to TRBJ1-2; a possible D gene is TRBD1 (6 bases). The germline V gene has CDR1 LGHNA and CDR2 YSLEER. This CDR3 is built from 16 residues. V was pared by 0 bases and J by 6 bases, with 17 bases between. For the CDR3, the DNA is TGCGCCAGCAGCCAAGAACAGGGAGAGGATCTGCATGGCTACACCTTC. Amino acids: CASSQEQGEDLHGYTF.

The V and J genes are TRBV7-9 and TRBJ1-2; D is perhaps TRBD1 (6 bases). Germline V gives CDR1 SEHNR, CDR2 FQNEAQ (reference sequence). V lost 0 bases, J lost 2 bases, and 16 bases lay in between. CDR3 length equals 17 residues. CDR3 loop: CASSLAVGRGTNYGYTF. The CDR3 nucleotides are TGTGCCAGCAGCTTAGCCGTTGGGAGGGGGACCAACTATGGCTACACCTTC.

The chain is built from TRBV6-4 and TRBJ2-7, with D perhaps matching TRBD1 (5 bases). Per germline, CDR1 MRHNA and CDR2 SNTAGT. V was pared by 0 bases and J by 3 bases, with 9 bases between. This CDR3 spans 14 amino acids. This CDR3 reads CASSDSQGRYEQYF. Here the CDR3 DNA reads TGTGCCAGCAGTGACTCGCAGGGCCGCTACGAGCAGTACTTC.

The CDR3 region is CASSLWTGGDVGTDTQYF. DNA for the CDR3: TGCGCCAGCAGCTTATGGACAGGGGGCGATGTGGGCACAGATACGCAGTATTTT. This chain links TRBV5-1 with TRBJ2-3, with 11 bases lining up with TRBD1. V trimming: 2 bases; J trimming: 1 base; junction bases outside the gene matches: 9. CDR1 is SGHRS, CDR2 YFSETQ, per germline. The CDR3 is 18 residues long.

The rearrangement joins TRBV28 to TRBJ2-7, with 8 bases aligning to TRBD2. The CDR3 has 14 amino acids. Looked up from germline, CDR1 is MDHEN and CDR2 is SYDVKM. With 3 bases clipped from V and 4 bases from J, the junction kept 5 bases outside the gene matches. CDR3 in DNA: TGTGCCAGCAGTTTGAGCGGGAGAAGGTACGAGCAGTACTTC. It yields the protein CASSLSGRRYEQYF.

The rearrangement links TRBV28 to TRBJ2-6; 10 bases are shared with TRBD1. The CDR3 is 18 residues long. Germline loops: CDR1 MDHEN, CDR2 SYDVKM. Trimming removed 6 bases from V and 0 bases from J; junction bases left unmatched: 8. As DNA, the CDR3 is TGTGCCAGCAGCCCATCGGGACAGGGGAGCTCTGGGGCCAACGTCCTGACTTTC. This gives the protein CASSPSGQGSSGANVLTF.

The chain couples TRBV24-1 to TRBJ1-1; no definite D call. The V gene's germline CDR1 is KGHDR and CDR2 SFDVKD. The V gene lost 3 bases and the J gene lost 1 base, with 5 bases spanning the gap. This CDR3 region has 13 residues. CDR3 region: CATSDESNTEAFF. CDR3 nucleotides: TGTGCCACCAGTGATGAGTCGAACACTGAAGCTTTCTTT.

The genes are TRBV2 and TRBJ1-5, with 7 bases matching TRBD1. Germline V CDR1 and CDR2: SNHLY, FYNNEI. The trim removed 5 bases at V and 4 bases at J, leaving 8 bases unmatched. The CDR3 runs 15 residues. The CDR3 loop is CASSPRGDLNQPQHF. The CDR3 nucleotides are TGTGCCAGCAGTCCCAGGGGGGATTTAAATCAGCCCCAGCATTTT.

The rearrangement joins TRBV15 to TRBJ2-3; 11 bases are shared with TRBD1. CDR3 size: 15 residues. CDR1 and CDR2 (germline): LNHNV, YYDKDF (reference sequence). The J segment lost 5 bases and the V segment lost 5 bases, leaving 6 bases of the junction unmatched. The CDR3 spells CATSPGQGARDTQYF. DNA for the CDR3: TGTGCCACCAGCCCCGGACAGGGGGCCAGAGATACGCAGTATTTT.

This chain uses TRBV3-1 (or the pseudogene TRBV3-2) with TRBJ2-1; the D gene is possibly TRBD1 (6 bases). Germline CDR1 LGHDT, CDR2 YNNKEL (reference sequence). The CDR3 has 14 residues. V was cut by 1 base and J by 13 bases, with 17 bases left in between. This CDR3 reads CASSQGPQGTYQFF. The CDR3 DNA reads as TGTGCCAGCAGCCAAGGGCCCCAGGGGACCTATCAGTTCTTC.

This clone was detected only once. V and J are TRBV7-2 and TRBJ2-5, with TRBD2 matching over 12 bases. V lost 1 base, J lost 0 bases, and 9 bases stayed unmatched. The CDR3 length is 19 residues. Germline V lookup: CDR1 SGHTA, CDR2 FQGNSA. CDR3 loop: CASSLGRLAGDPYQETQYF. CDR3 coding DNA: TGTGCCAGCAGCTTAGGGAGACTAGCGGGAGATCCGTACCAAGAGACCCAGTACTTC.

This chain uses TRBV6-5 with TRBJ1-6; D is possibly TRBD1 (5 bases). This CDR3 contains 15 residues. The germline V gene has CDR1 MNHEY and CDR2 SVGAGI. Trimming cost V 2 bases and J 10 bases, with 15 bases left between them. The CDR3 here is CASSYEGVGGSPLHF. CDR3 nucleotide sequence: TGTGCCAGCAGTTACGAAGGGGTCGGGGGATCACCCCTCCACTTT.

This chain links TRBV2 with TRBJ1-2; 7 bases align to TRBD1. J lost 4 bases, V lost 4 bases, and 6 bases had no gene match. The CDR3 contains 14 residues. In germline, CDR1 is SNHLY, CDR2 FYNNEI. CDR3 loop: CASSAVPGGYGYTF. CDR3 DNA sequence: TGTGCCAGCAGTGCAGTTCCAGGGGGCTATGGCTACACCTTC.

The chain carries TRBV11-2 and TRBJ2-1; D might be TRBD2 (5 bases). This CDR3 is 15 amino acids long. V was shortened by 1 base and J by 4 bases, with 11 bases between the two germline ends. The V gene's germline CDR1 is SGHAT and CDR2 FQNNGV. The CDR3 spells CASSLGRGFYNEQFF. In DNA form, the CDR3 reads TGTGCCAGCAGCTTAGGCCGGGGATTTTACAATGAGCAGTTCTTC.

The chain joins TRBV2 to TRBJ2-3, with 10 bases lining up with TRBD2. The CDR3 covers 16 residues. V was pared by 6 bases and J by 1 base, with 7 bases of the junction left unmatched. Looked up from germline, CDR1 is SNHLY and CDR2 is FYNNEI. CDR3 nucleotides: TGTGCCAGCAGCCTACTAGCGGGACAAGGCACAGATACGCAGTATTTT. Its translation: CASSLLAGQGTDTQYF.

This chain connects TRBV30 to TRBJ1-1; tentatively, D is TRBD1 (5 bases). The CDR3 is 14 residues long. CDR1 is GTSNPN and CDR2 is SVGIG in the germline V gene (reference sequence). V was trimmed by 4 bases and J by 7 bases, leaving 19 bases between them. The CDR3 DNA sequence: TGTGCCTGGACCCCAGGGTGGGGCGGGAATGAAGCTTTCTTT. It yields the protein CAWTPGWGGNEAFF. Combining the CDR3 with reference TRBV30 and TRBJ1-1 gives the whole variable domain SQTIHQWPATLVQPVGSPLSLECTVEGTSNPNLYWYRQAAGRGLQLLFYSVGIGQISSEVPQNLSASRPQDRQFILSSKKLLLSDSGFYLCAWTPGWGGNEAFFGQGTRLTVV.

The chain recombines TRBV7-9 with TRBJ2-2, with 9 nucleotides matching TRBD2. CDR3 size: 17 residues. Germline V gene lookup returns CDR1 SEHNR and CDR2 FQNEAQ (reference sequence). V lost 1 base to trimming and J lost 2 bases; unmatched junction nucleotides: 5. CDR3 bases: TGTGCCAGCAGCTTAGACGGCGGGAGGGCCAACACCGGGGAGCTGTTTTTT. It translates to CASSLDGGRANTGELFF.

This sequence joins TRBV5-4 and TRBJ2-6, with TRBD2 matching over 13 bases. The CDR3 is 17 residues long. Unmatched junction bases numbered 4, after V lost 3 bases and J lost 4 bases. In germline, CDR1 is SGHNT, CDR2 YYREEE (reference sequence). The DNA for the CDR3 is TGTGCCAGCAGCTCAGGACTAGCGGGAGAAGGGGCCAACGTCCTGACTTTC. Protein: CASSSGLAGEGANVLTF.

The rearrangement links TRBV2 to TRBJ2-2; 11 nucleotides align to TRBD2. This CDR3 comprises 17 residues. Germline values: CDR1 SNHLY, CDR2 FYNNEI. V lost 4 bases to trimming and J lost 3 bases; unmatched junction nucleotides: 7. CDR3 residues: CASSGTSGRLDTGELFF. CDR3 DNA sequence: TGTGCCAGCAGTGGAACTAGCGGGAGATTGGACACCGGGGAGCTGTTTTTT.